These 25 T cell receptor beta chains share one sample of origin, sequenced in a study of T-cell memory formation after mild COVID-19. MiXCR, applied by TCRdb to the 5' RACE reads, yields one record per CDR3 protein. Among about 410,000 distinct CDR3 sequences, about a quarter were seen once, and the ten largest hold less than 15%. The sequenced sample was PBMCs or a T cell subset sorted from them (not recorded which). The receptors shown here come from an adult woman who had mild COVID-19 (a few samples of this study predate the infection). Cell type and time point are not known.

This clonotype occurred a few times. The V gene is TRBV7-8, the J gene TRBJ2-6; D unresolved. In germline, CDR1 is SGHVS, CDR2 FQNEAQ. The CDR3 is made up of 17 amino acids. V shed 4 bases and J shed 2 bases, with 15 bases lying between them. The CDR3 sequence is CASSSRWGVTGANVLTF. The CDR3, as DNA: TGTGCCAGCAGCTCCAGATGGGGTGTCACTGGGGCCAACGTCCTGACTTTC.

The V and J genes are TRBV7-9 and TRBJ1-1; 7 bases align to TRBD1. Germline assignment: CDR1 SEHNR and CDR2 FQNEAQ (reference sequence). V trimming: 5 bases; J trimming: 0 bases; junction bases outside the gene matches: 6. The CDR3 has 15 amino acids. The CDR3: CASSPKRGLNTEAFF. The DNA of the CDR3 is TGTGCCAGCAGCCCAAAAAGGGGGCTGAACACTGAAGCTTTCTTT.

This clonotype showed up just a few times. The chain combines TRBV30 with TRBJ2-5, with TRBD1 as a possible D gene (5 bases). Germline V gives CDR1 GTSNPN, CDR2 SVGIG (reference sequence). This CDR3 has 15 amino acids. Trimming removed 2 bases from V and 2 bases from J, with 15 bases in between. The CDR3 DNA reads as TGTGCCTGGAGTCCCTCGCTGGGGCAGCAAGAGACCCAGTACTTC. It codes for CAWSPSLGQQETQYF.

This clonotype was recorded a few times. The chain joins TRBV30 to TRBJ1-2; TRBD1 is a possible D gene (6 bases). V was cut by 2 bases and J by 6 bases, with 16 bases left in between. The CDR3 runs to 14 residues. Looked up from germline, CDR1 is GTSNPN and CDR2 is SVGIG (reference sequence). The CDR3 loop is CAWSRGAKGNGYTF. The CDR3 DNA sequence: TGTGCCTGGAGTCGGGGGGCGAAAGGGAATGGCTACACCTTC. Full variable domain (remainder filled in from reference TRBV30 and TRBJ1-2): SQTIHQWPATLVQPVGSPLSLECTVEGTSNPNLYWYRQAAGRGLQLLFYSVGIGQISSEVPQNLSASRPQDRQFILSSKKLLLSDSGFYLCAWSRGAKGNGYTFGSGTRLTVV.

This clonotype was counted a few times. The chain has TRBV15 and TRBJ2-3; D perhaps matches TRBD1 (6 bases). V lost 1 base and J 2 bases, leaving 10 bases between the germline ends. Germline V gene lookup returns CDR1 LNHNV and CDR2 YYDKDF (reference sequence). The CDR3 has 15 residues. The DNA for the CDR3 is TGTGCCACCAGCAGAGCCGGGACATACACAGATACGCAGTATTTT. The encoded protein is CATSRAGTYTDTQYF.

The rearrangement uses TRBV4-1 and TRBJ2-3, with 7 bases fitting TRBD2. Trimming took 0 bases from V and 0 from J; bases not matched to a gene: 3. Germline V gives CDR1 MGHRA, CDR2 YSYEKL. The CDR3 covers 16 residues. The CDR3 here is CASSQDASGSTDTQYF. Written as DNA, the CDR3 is TGCGCCAGCAGCCAAGATGCTAGCGGTAGCACAGATACGCAGTATTTT.

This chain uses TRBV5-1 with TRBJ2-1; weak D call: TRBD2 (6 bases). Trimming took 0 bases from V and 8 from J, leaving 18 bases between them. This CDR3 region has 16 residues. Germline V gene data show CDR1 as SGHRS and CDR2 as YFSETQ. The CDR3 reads CASSLEGLGRKDEQFF. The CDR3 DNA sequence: TGCGCCAGCAGCTTGGAGGGGCTAGGGAGGAAGGATGAGCAGTTCTTC.

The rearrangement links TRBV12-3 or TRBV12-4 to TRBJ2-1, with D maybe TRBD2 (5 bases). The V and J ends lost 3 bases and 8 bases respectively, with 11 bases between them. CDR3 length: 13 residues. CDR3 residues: CASSFEGPHEQFF. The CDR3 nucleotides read TGTGCCAGCAGTTTCGAGGGTCCTCATGAGCAGTTCTTC.

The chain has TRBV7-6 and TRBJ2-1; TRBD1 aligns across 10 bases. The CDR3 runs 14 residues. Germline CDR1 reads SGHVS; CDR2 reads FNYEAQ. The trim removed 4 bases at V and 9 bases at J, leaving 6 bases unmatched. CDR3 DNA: TGTGCCAGCAGCTCCGGACAGGGGGGACGTGAGCAGTTCTTC. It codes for CASSSGQGGREQFF.

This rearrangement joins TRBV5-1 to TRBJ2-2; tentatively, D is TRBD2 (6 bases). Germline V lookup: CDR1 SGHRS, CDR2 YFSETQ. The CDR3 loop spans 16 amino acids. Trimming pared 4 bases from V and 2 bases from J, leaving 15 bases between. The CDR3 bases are TGCGCCAGCAGCCCGCATTTGGGGGGAAACACCGGGGAGCTGTTTTTT. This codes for CASSPHLGGNTGELFF.

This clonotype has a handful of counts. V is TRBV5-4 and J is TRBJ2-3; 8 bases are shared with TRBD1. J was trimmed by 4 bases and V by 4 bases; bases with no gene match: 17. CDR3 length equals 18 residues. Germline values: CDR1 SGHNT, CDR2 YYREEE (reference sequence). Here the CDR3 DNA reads TGTGCCAGCAGCCCCCAGGGGGCTTATTGGGGCGGCCCAGATACGCAGTATTTT. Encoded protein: CASSPQGAYWGGPDTQYF.

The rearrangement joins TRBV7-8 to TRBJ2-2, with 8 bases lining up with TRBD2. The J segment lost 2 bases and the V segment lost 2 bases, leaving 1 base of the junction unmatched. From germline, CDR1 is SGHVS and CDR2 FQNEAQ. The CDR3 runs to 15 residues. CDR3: CASSLSGRNTGELFF. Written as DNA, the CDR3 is TGTGCCAGCAGCTTAAGCGGGAGAAACACCGGGGAGCTGTTTTTT.

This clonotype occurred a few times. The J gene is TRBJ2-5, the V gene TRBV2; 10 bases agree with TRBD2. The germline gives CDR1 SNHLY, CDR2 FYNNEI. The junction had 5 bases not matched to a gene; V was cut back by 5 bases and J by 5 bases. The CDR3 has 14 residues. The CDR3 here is CASSQSGRGETQYF. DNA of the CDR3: TGTGCCAGCAGTCAAAGCGGGAGGGGGGAGACCCAGTACTTC. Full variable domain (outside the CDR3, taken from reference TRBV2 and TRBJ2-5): EPEVTQTPSHQVTQMGQEVILRCVPISNHLYFYWYRQILGQKVEFLVSFYNNEISEKSEIFDDQFSVERPDGSNFTLKIRSTKLEDSAMYFCASSQSGRGETQYFGPGTRLLVL.

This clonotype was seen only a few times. CDR3 protein: CASSEGYSYSYEQYF. The DNA of the CDR3 is TGTGCCAGCAGTGAAGGGTACAGCTACTCCTACGAGCAGTACTTC. The chain joins TRBV6-1 to TRBJ2-7; D gene unclear. V was cut by 1 base and J by 0 bases, with 10 bases left in between. The CDR3 extends over 15 amino acids. CDR1 and CDR2 from the germline V gene are MNHNS and SASEGT.

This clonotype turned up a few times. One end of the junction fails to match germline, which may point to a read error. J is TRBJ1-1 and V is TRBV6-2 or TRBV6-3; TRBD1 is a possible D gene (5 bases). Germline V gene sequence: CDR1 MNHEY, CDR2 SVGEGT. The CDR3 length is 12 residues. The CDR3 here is CASSYSTGAGRF. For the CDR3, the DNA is TGTGCCAGCAGTTACTCGACTGGGGCCGGCCGCTTT.

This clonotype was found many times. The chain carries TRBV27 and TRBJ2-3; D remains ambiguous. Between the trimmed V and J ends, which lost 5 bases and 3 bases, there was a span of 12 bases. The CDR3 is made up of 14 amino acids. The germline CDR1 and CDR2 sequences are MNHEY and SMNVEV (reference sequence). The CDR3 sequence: CASSRIQYTDTQYF. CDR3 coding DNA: TGTGCCAGCAGTCGAATCCAGTATACAGATACGCAGTATTTT.

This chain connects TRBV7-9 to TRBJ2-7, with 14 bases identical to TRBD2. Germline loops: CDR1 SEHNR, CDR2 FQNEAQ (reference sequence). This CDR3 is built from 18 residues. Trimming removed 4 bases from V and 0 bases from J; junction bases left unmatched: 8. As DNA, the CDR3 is TGTGCCAGCAGCTCCCGACTAGCGGGAGGGCCGATCTCCTACGAGCAGTACTTC. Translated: CASSSRLAGGPISYEQYF.

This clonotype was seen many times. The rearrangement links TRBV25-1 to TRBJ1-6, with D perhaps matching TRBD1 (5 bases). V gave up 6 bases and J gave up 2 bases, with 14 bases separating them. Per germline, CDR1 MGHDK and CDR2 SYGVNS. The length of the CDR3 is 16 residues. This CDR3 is CASSERGETYNSPLHF. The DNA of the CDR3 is TGTGCCAGCAGCGAAAGGGGCGAAACCTATAATTCACCCCTCCACTTT.

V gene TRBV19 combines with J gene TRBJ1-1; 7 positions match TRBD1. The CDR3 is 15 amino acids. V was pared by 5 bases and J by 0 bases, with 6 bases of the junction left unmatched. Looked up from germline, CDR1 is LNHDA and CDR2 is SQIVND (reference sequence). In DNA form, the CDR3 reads TGTGCCAGTAGTCGACGGACAGGTATGAACACTGAAGCTTTCTTT. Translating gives CASSRRTGMNTEAFF. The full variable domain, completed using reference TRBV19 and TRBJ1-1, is DGGITQSPKYLFRKEGQNVTLSCEQNLNHDAMYWYRQDPGQGLRLIYYSQIVNDFQKGDIAEGYSVSREKKESFPLTVTSAQKNPTAFYLCASSRRTGMNTEAFFGQGTRLTVV.

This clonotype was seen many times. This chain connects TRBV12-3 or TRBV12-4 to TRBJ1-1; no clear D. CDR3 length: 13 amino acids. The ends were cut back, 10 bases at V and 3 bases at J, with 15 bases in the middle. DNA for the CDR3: TGTGCCAATAGGCGGACGTTGGACACTGAAGCTTTCTTT. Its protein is CANRRTLDTEAFF.

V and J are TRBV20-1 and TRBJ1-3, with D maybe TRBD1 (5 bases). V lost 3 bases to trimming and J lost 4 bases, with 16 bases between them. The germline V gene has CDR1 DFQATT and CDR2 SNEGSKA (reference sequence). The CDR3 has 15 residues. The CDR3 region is CSARQGGTGGNTIYF. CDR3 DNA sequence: TGCAGTGCTAGGCAGGGAGGGACTGGAGGAAACACCATATATTTT.

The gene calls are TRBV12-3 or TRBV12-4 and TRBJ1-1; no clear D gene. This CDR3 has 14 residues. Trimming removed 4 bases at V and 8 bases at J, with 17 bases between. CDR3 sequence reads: CASSSPRRLGEAFF. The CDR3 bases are TGTGCCAGCAGTTCACCGAGGCGGCTGGGGGAAGCTTTCTTT.

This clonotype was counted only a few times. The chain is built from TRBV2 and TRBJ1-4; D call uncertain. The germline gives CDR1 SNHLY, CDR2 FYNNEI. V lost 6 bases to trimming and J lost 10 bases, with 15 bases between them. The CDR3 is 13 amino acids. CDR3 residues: CASSGEERVKLFF. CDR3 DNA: TGTGCCAGCAGCGGCGAAGAGAGGGTAAAACTGTTTTTT.

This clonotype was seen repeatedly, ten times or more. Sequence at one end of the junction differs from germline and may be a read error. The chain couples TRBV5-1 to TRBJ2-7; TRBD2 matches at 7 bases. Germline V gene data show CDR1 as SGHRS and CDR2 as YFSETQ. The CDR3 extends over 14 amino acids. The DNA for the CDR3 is TGTGCCAGCAGTTTCCAGGGAGGGTCCTACGAGCAGTACTTC. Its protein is CASSFQGGSYEQYF.

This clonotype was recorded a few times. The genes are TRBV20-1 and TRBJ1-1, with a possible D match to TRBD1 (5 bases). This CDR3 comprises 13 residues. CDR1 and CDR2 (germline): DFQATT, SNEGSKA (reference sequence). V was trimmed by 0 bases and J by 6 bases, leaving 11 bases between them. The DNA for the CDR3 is TGCAGTGCTAGAGATGGGGGTACCGCTGAAGCTTTCTTT. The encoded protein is CSARDGGTAEAFF.